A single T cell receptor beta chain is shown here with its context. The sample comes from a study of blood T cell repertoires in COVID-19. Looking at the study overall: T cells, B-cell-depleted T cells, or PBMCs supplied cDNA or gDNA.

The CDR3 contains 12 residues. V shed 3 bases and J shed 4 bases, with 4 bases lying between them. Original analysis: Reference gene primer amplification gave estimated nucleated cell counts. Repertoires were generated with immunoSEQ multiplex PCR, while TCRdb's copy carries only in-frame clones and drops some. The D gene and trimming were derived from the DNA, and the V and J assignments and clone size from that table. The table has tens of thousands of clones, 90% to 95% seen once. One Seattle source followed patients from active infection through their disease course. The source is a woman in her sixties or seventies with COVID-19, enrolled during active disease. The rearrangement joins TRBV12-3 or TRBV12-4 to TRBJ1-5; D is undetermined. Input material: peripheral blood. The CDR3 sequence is CASSFQNQPQHF. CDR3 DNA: TGTGCCAGCAGTTTCCAGAATCAGCCCCAGCATTTT.